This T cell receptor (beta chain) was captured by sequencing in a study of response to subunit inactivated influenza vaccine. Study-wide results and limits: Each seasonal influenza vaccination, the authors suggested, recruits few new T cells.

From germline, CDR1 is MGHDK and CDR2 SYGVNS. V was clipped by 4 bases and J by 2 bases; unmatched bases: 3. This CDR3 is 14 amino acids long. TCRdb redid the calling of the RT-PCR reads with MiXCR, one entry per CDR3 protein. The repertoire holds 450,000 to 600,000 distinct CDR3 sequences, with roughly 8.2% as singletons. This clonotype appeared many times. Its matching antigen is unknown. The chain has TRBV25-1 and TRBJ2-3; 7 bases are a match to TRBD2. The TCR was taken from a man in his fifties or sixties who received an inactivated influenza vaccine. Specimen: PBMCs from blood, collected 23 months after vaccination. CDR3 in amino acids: CASSAGDYTDTQYF. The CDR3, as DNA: TGTGCCAGCAGTGCCGGGGACTACACAGATACGCAGTATTTT.